The 13 T cell receptor beta chains in this list originate from one sample, sequenced in a study of blood T cell repertoires in COVID-19. Only in-frame clones appear in the TCRdb table, and some are missing; sequencing was by immunoSEQ multiplex PCR. The profile shows about half a million clones, over 75% of them singletons. Sequencing was done on a sample of peripheral blood. Receptors originate from a human donor in a cohort sampled during active COVID-19.

This chain links TRBV29-1 with TRBJ2-7; 9 bases fit TRBD1. The germline V gene encodes CDR1 SQVTM and CDR2 ANQGSEA. Trimming took 4 bases from V and 5 from J; bases not matched to a gene: 9. There are 14 residues in the CDR3. CDR3 residues: CSVVRGQGWNEQYF. The CDR3 bases are TGCAGCGTTGTTAGGGGACAGGGTTGGAACGAGCAGTACTTC.

This rearrangement joins TRBV28 to TRBJ2-3, with TRBD2 matching 10 bases. The germline gives CDR1 MDHEN, CDR2 SYDVKM. This CDR3 is 15 amino acids long. J lost 4 bases, V lost 2 bases, and 3 bases had no gene match. CDR3: CASSLRLAGSDTQYF. CDR3 nucleotides: TGTGCCAGCAGTTTACGACTAGCGGGTTCAGATACGCAGTATTTT.

The sample holds one count of this clone. The V call is TRBV3-1 (or the pseudogene TRBV3-2), the J call TRBJ1-5; perhaps TRBD1 as D (6 bases). With 1 base removed from V and 3 bases from J, the gap between germline ends came to 10 bases. This CDR3 contains 15 residues. Looked up from germline, CDR1 is LGHDT and CDR2 is YNNKEL (reference sequence). The CDR3 is CASSQGQAANQPQHF. CDR3 bases: TGTGCCAGCAGCCAAGGACAGGCTGCCAATCAGCCCCAGCATTTT.

V and J are TRBV12-3 or TRBV12-4 and TRBJ2-2; a possible D gene is TRBD1 (6 bases). CDR3 size: 13 residues. Trimming cost V 3 bases and J 6 bases, with 8 bases left between them. The CDR3 region is CASSFTGSGELFF. CDR3 nucleotides: TGTGCCAGCAGTTTTACAGGGTCCGGGGAGCTGTTTTTT.

The V call is TRBV29-1, the J call TRBJ2-7; 10 bases line up with TRBD1. The germline V gene encodes CDR1 SQVTM and CDR2 ANQGSEA. The junction had 16 bases not matched to a gene; V was cut back by 3 bases and J by 5 bases. The CDR3 is made up of 17 amino acids. CDR3 DNA sequence: TGCAGCGTTGAGGCCCCATTGACAGGGGGCGTTGGACACGAGCAGTACTTC. Protein sequence: CSVEAPLTGGVGHEQYF.

The rearrangement uses TRBV19 and TRBJ1-5; 10 nucleotides line up with TRBD1. The germline CDR1 and CDR2 sequences are LNHDA and SQIVND (reference sequence). With 4 bases clipped from V and 5 bases from J, the junction kept 8 bases outside the gene matches. The CDR3 spans 16 residues. CDR3 in DNA: TGTGCCAGTAGTACCTGGGACAGGGGAAGGTATCAGCCCCAGCATTTT. This gives the protein CASSTWDRGRYQPQHF.

The V gene is TRBV5-1, the J gene TRBJ1-2; D is perhaps TRBD1 (5 bases). V was clipped by 5 bases and J by 2 bases, with 13 bases between them. In germline, CDR1 is SGHRS, CDR2 YFSETQ. The CDR3 loop spans 14 amino acids. CDR3: CASSREPGNYGYTF. The DNA for the CDR3 is TGCGCCAGCAGTAGGGAACCAGGGAACTATGGCTACACCTTC.

The table lists this clone with a count of one. The chain combines TRBV19 with TRBJ1-5, with D hard to call. The ends were cut back, 7 bases at V and 5 bases at J, with 21 bases in the middle. Germline CDR1 and CDR2: LNHDA and SQIVND (reference sequence). The CDR3 extends over 16 amino acids. Here the CDR3 DNA reads TGTGCCAGTACGGCAGGTCGTAGTAGCGGGGATCAGCCCCAGCATTTT. This translates into CASTAGRSSGDQPQHF.

The sample holds one count of this clone. The chain is built from TRBV7-9 and TRBJ2-7; 7 positions agree with TRBD2. The trim removed 2 bases at V and 5 bases at J, leaving 12 bases unmatched. Germline CDR1 is SEHNR and CDR2 is FQNEAQ (reference sequence). The CDR3 is 16 amino acids. The CDR3 bases are TGTGCCAGCAGCTTATCTTACGGCGGGAGTTTGAACGAGCAGTACTTC. This encodes CASSLSYGGSLNEQYF.

The chain is built from TRBV11-2 and TRBJ2-7; D may be TRBD2 (6 bases). The CDR3 is 14 amino acids. The germline V and J ends were trimmed by 0 bases and 7 bases, with 13 bases remaining between them. Germline-derived CDR1 and CDR2 are SGHAT and FQNNGV. CDR3 amino acids: CASSLDHTGDEQYF. The CDR3 region has the DNA TGTGCCAGCAGCTTAGATCACACGGGGGATGAGCAGTACTTC. The variable domain in full, completed from reference TRBV11-2 and TRBJ2-7, reads EAGVAQSPRYKIIEKRQSVAFWCNPISGHATLYWYQQILGQGPKLLIQFQNNGVVDDSQLPKDRFSAERLKGVDSTLKIQPAKLEDSAVYLCASSLDHTGDEQYFGPGTRLTVT.

The rearrangement joins TRBV9 to TRBJ1-1, with D possibly TRBD1 on 5 matching bases. The CDR3 totals 14 residues. Trimming left V 4 bases short and J 5 bases short, with 15 bases between. CDR1 is SGDLS and CDR2 is YYNGEE in the germline V gene. The CDR3 reads CASSTHLGGTEAFF. The CDR3 bases are TGTGCCAGCAGCACCCACTTGGGGGGGACTGAAGCTTTCTTT.

The V call is TRBV5-1, the J call TRBJ2-1, with D possibly being TRBD2 (6 bases). CDR3 length equals 17 residues. Trimming cost V 5 bases and J 4 bases, with 22 bases left between them. Germline V gene data show CDR1 as SGHRS and CDR2 as YFSETQ. The CDR3 DNA reads as TGCGCCAGCAGTCCACCCCTCACAGCGGGCCGGTACAATGAGCAGTTCTTC. This encodes CASSPPLTAGRYNEQFF.

The chain recombines TRBV12-3 or TRBV12-4 with TRBJ2-5; unclear D gene. This CDR3 has 12 residues. V dropped 6 bases and J dropped 4 bases, with 9 bases sitting between them. In DNA, the CDR3 is TGTGCCAGCAGCCTAGAGCGAGAGACCCAGTACTTC. Translating it yields CASSLERETQYF.